This is a list of T cell receptor beta chains from one sample in a study of OX40 agonist ivuxolimab in advanced cancers. The data were produced by immunoSEQ multiplex PCR, yet TCRdb's version contains in-frame clones alone and is incomplete. Of tens of thousands of clones in the sample, approximately 86% were seen once. The specimen comprised CD4+ or CD8+ T cells sorted from blood, sampled in a trial of the OX40 agonist ivuxolimab. The receptors shown here come from an adult with an advanced solid tumor such as melanoma, head and neck, liver or kidney cancer. The CDR3 runs from the conserved cysteine through the conserved F or W. Each record gives: V gene, clone size, D gene, J gene, CDR3 length, CDR3 DNA, CDR3 protein. D genes are given only for firm matches. The size of a clone is reported for some rows only, either as once, few or many, or as a class for expanded clones.

>TRBV7-9|-|TRBD1|TRBJ1-2|17
TGTGCCAGCAGCTATGGGACAGGGCAGGGTATTGGCTATGGCTACACCTTC
CASSYGTGQGIGYGYTF
>TRBV7-2|-|-|TRBJ1-1|13
TGTGCCAGCAGCTTAGAGGGCAACACTGAAGCTTTCTTT
CASSLEGNTEAFF
>TRBV4-2|-|-|TRBJ2-7|16
TGTGCCAGCAGCCAAGAACAGGGAGGCTCGAACTACGAGCAGTACTTC
CASSQEQGGSNYEQYF
>TRBV7-8|-|-|TRBJ2-5|17
TGTGCCAGCAGACCCGGGCCGAGACCCCTAGTCCCAGAGACCCAGTACTTC
CASRPGPRPLVPETQYF
>TRBV6-1|few|TRBD1|TRBJ2-7|14
TGTGCCAGCAGTGCGTCACAGGGGGCCTACGAGCAGTACTTC
CASSASQGAYEQYF
>TRBV10-2|-|TRBD2|TRBJ2-7|15
TGCGCCAGCGTACCCGGGGGACTAGGAGTCTACGAGCAGTACTTC
CASVPGGLGVYEQYF
>TRBV5-4|-|TRBD2|TRBJ2-1|16
TGTGCCAGCAGCCCTCGGACTAGCGGTTCGTACAATGAGCAGTTCTTC
CASSPRTSGSYNEQFF
>TRBV27|-|-|TRBJ2-5|15
TGTGCCAGCAGTCCAGAAACCGCGATTGGAGAGACCCAGTACTTC
CASSPETAIGETQYF
>TRBV7-8|-|-|TRBJ2-7|14
TGTGCCAGCACCAACCCCGGAGGGAAGTACGAGCAGTACTTC
CASTNPGGKYEQYF
>TRBV27|-|-|TRBJ2-7|15
TGTGCCAGCAGTCCCCTGAGGGAGAAGCTCTGCGAGCAGTACTTC
CASSPLREKLCEQYF
>TRBV29-1|once|-|TRBJ1-2|13
TGCAGCGTCTCCAGGGAGCGGGACTATGGCTACACCTTC
CSVSRERDYGYTF
>TRBV2|-|TRBD1|TRBJ1-5|18
TGTGCCAGCAGTTCCGGGACAGGGGCTCCAACTAGCAATCAGCCCCAGCATTTT
CASSSGTGAPTSNQPQHF
>TRBV2|-|TRBD1|TRBJ1-4|15
TGTGCCAGCAGTGACAGGGGGCTTGCTAATGAAAAACTGTTTTTT
CASSDRGLANEKLFF
>TRBV6-1|-|-|TRBJ2-7|13
TGTGCCAGCAGTCATACAGGGTCCTACGAGCAGTACTTC
CASSHTGSYEQYF
>TRBV7-9|-|TRBD1|TRBJ1-2|13
TGTGCCAGCAGCGACAGGGGGCGCGACGGCTACACCTTC
CASSDRGRDGYTF
>TRBV6-5|-|-|TRBJ2-7|13
TGTGCCAGCAGTGACCGCAGGGTTTACGAGCAGTACTTC
CASSDRRVYEQYF
>TRBV19|-|TRBD2|TRBJ2-7|15
TGTGCCAGTAGTGTTACTAGCGGGGGATCCTACGAGCAGTACTTC
CASSVTSGGSYEQYF
>TRBV6-1|once|TRBD2|TRBJ2-7|14
TGTGCCAGCAGGGTAGCGGGAGGGAGCTACGAGCAGTACTTC
CASRVAGGSYEQYF
>TRBV7-8|few|TRBD2|TRBJ2-7|15
TGTGCCAGCAGCTCCCCGGGACTAGCTGACTACGAGCAGTACTTC
CASSSPGLADYEQYF